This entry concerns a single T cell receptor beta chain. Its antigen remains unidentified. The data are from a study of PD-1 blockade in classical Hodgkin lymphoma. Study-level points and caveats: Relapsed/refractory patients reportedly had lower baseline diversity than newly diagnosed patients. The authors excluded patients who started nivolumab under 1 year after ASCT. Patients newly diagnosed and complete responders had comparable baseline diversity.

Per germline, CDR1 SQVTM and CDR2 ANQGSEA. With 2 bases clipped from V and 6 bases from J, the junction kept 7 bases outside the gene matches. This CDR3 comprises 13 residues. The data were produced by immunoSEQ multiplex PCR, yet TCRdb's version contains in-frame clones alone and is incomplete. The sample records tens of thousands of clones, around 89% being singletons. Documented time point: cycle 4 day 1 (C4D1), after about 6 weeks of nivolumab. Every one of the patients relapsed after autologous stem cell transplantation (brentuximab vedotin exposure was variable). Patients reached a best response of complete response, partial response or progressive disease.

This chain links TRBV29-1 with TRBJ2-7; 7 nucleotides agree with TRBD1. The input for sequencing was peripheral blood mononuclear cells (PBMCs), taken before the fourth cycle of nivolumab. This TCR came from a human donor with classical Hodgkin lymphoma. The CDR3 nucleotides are TGCAGCGTTGAAACAGGGGCCGGGCGCGAGCAGTACTTC. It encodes CSVETGAGREQYF.